This TCR beta chain was found in a study of T cell repertoires in aging, cancer and after chemotherapy. This CDR3 contains 14 residues. Looked up from germline, CDR1 is MNHEY and CDR2 is SMNVEV (reference sequence). V gave up 8 bases and J gave up 0 bases, with 13 bases separating them. A mixed TRB-A/B primer pool amplified rearranged TRB by multiplex touch-down PCR. MiXCR was run by TCRdb on the multiplex PCR reads, yielding one entry per CDR3 protein. The sample comprises 9,900 or so distinct CDR3 sequences, around a third of which are singletons, and 19% rests with the top ten. Amplification of TCR beta used genomic DNA extracted from peripheral blood.

This TCR was recovered from a human donor in good health. The donor label of this sample is uncertain. Sequencing was performed on blood. V usage is TRBV27 and J usage is TRBJ1-2; D gene ambiguous. The CDR3 DNA reads as TGTGCCAGCCGGACCAGTGGGGCTAACTATGGCTACACCTTC. Translated, it gives CASRTSGANYGYTF.